The 32 T cell receptor beta chains below were found in one sample sequenced in a study of somatic mutations in cytotoxic T cells in rheumatoid arthritis. Generated by immunoSEQ multiplex PCR, the TCRdb table keeps only in-frame clones and is missing some. Of around 11,000 clones in the sample, 55% to 75% were seen once. The material sequenced was CD8+ T cells sorted from blood. Every receptor here comes from an adult with rheumatoid arthritis.

V usage is TRBV13 and J usage is TRBJ2-7; D is perhaps TRBD1 or TRBD2 (5 bases each). Germline assignment: CDR1 PRHDT and CDR2 FYEKMQ (reference sequence). CDR3 length: 15 residues. Trimming removed 2 bases from V and 0 bases from J, with 11 bases in between. The CDR3 loop is CASSLTGTLSYEQYF. The CDR3 DNA reads TGTGCCAGCAGCTTAACCGGGACCCTCTCCTACGAGCAGTACTTC.

V gene TRBV28 combines with J gene TRBJ2-1; perhaps TRBD2 as D (5 bases). CDR3 length: 12 residues. V was clipped by 7 bases and J by 10 bases, with 14 bases between them. Germline V gives CDR1 MDHEN, CDR2 SYDVKM. CDR3 in DNA: TGTGCCAGCACCGACTACCCACAAGAGCAGTTCTTC. Protein: CASTDYPQEQFF.

Comments on this clone: At one end the junction does not follow the germline gene, possibly because of a read error. V usage is TRBV4-3 and J usage is TRBJ1-5; 8 nucleotides line up with TRBD1. There are 15 residues in the CDR3. Germline CDR1 is LGHNA and CDR2 is YSLEER. The CDR3 region is CASSQGTGIGQPKHF. DNA for the CDR3: TGCGCCAGCAGCCAAGGGACAGGGATTGGTCAGCCCAAGCATTTT.

The V gene is TRBV2, the J gene TRBJ2-5, with a weak D call TRBD2 (6 bases). This CDR3 has 15 residues. Trimming shortened V by 6 bases and J by 1 base, and 15 bases separated the two germline ends. CDR1 and CDR2 (germline): SNHLY, FYNNEI. The CDR3 spells CASSAWDSSQETQYF. CDR3 DNA sequence: TGTGCCAGCAGCGCCTGGGACTCCAGCCAAGAGACCCAGTACTTC.

This clone was picked up one time. DNA of the CDR3: TGCGCCAGCAGCAAGAACAGGGGGTCCTTGGAGACCCAGTACTTC. This codes for CASSKNRGSLETQYF. The V gene is TRBV5-1, the J gene TRBJ2-5; 8 bases align to TRBD1. The CDR3 is 15 residues long. Germline CDR1 SGHRS, CDR2 YFSETQ. V dropped 4 bases and J dropped 5; count of bases not matched to a gene: 10.

The chain combines TRBV4-3 with TRBJ2-5; D may correspond to TRBD1 or TRBD2 (6 bases each). V lost 1 base to trimming and J lost 1 base, with 7 bases between them. CDR1 and CDR2 (germline): LGHNA, YSLEER. This CDR3 is built from 14 residues. The CDR3 sequence: CASSQAGAQETQYF. The CDR3 region has the DNA TGCGCCAGCAGCCAAGCGGGGGCCCAAGAGACCCAGTACTTC.

V usage is TRBV28 and J usage is TRBJ2-7; no firm D call. The CDR3 length is 14 residues. V shed 1 base and J shed 7 bases, with 14 bases lying between them. Germline CDR1 is MDHEN and CDR2 is SYDVKM. CDR3 nucleotides: TGTGCCAGCAGTTTATCTTGGGGAAGGGAAGAGCAGTACTTC. As protein: CASSLSWGREEQYF.

This clone was picked up a small number of times. The chain has TRBV7-9 and TRBJ2-3; D remains unclear. Germline-derived CDR1 and CDR2 are SEHNR and FQNEAQ (reference sequence). This CDR3 comprises 16 residues. V gave up 4 bases and J gave up 2 bases, with 16 bases separating them. The CDR3 loop reads CASSYPPQDITDTQYF. The DNA for the CDR3 is TGTGCCAGCAGCTACCCACCCCAAGATATCACAGATACGCAGTATTTT.

This clone occurred once. V and J are TRBV7-3 and TRBJ2-2; D is possibly TRBD1 (6 bases). Germline CDR1 is SGHTA and CDR2 is FQGTGA. CDR3 length: 16 amino acids. Trimming cost V 2 bases and J 0 bases, with 10 bases left between them. The CDR3 nucleotides are TGTGCCAGCAGCTTATTTTGGACAGCGAACACCGGGGAGCTGTTTTTT. It yields the protein CASSLFWTANTGELFF.

The chain joins TRBV28 to TRBJ2-1; 9 positions match TRBD2. CDR1 and CDR2 from the germline V gene are MDHEN and SYDVKM. This CDR3 has 14 amino acids. V trimming: 3 bases; J trimming: 6 bases; junction bases outside the gene matches: 3. This CDR3 reads CASSFGGGGNEQFF. In DNA, the CDR3 is TGTGCCAGCAGTTTCGGCGGGGGGGGCAATGAGCAGTTCTTC.

The chain carries TRBV6-1 and TRBJ2-7; a possible D gene is TRBD1 (6 bases). Between the trimmed V and J ends, which lost 8 bases and 2 bases, there was a span of 13 bases. Germline V gives CDR1 MNHNS, CDR2 SASEGT. The CDR3 covers 13 residues. The CDR3 DNA is TGTGCCAGCGCCCTGACAGGAGCCTACGAGCAGTACTTC. Its translation is CASALTGAYEQYF.

The count of this clone is one. The chain links TRBV19 to TRBJ1-1; D not certain. Trimming removed 3 bases from V and 2 bases from J, with 7 bases in between. CDR3 length equals 13 residues. The germline V gene has CDR1 LNHDA and CDR2 SQIVND (reference sequence). This CDR3 is CASSMGGNTEAFF. CDR3 sequence (DNA): TGTGCCAGTAGTATGGGAGGAAACACTGAAGCTTTCTTT.

Sample share makes this clone medium-sized. The V and J genes are TRBV19 and TRBJ1-1; D is unclear. This CDR3 contains 12 residues. The V end lost 0 bases, the J end lost 13 bases, and 12 bases lay between the germline ends. The germline V gene has CDR1 LNHDA and CDR2 SQIVND (reference sequence). CDR3 sequence: CASSIDGVNVFF. CDR3 DNA: TGTGCCAGTAGTATAGATGGAGTTAATGTTTTCTTT.

V is TRBV27 and J is TRBJ2-5; maybe TRBD1 (6 bases). The J call could be wrong; TRBJ2-7 is a better fit for the DNA end. Germline V gene lookup returns CDR1 MNHEY and CDR2 SMNVEV (reference sequence). The CDR3 loop spans 13 amino acids. The CDR3 is CASRPRGSYEQYF. CDR3 sequence (DNA): TGTGCCAGCAGACCAAGGGGGTCCTACGAGCAGTACTTC.

The V gene is TRBV19, the J gene TRBJ1-1, with D uncertain. This CDR3 contains 12 residues. Germline lookup yields CDR1 LNHDA and CDR2 SQIVND (reference sequence). Trimming removed 1 base from V and 6 bases from J, with 6 bases in between. In nucleotides, the CDR3 is TGTGCCAGTAGTATAGGAGGCCCTGAAGCTTTCTTT. Translated: CASSIGGPEAFF. Based on the CDR3 plus reference TRBV19 and TRBJ1-1, the full variable domain is DGGITQSPKYLFRKEGQNVTLSCEQNLNHDAMYWYRQDPGQGLRLIYYSQIVNDFQKGDIAEGYSVSREKKESFPLTVTSAQKNPTAFYLCASSIGGPEAFFGQGTRLTVV.

The CDR3 bases are TGTGCCAGCAGCTTCCGGACTAGCGGATCAGATACGCAGTATTTT. Amino acid sequence: CASSFRTSGSDTQYF. This chain links TRBV7-9 with TRBJ2-3; 10 bases align to TRBD2. CDR3 length: 15 residues. Trimming removed 3 bases from V and 4 bases from J; junction bases left unmatched: 4. Germline CDR1 SEHNR, CDR2 FQNEAQ (reference sequence).

The chain links TRBV4-1 to TRBJ2-2; the D gene is possibly TRBD1 (6 bases). The CDR3 is 13 amino acids. CDR1 is MGHRA and CDR2 is YSYEKL in the germline V gene. V was pared by 5 bases and J by 6 bases, with 10 bases between. The CDR3: CASSLSGAGELFF. As DNA, the CDR3 is TGCGCCAGCAGCTTATCAGGGGCCGGGGAGCTGTTTTTT.

This clone was seen once. The chain recombines TRBV4-1 with TRBJ2-2, with 10 bases fitting TRBD1. CDR1 and CDR2 (germline): MGHRA, YSYEKL. Unmatched junction bases numbered 5, after V lost 0 bases and J lost 4 bases. The CDR3 spans 17 residues. CDR3 in DNA: TGCGCCAGCAGCCAAGACCCACGACAGGGGGCCACCGGGGAGCTGTTTTTT. Protein product: CASSQDPRQGATGELFF.

The V call is TRBV27, the J call TRBJ1-5; a possible D gene is TRBD1 (5 bases). V was clipped by 4 bases and J by 4 bases, with 8 bases between them. This CDR3 contains 13 residues. Germline V gives CDR1 MNHEY, CDR2 SMNVEV (reference sequence). The CDR3 coding sequence is TGTGCCAGCAGTTGGACACCAAATCAGCCCCAGCATTTT. As protein: CASSWTPNQPQHF.

The chain carries TRBV4-2 and TRBJ2-3, with unresolved D. V dropped 0 bases and J dropped 2 bases, with 3 bases sitting between them. The CDR3 length is 13 residues. Germline lookup yields CDR1 LGHNA and CDR2 YNFKEQ. The CDR3 bases are TGTGCCAGCAGCCAAGATATCACAGATACGCAGTATTTT. Residues: CASSQDITDTQYF.

The chain joins TRBV7-2 to TRBJ1-2; D unresolved. Deletions cut 5 bases from V and 5 bases from J, with 15 bases between. This CDR3 has 14 residues. The germline V gene has CDR1 SGHTA and CDR2 FQGNSA. The CDR3 loop is CASSPVPPGYGYTF. The CDR3, as DNA: TGTGCCAGCAGCCCGGTGCCGCCGGGGTATGGCTACACCTTC.

V and J are TRBV27 and TRBJ1-5, with 7 bases lining up with TRBD1. The CDR3 has 16 residues. Germline V gene lookup returns CDR1 MNHEY and CDR2 SMNVEV (reference sequence). The V and J ends lost 7 bases and 4 bases, in that order; junction bases with no gene match: 13. The DNA for the CDR3 is TGTGCCAGCAAAAACAGGGGATTAGGGCAAAATCAGCCCCAGCATTTT. Protein product: CASKNRGLGQNQPQHF.

This clone was found a few times. The gene calls are TRBV9 and TRBJ1-2, with D possibly being TRBD1 (5 bases). With 1 base removed from V and 4 bases from J, the gap between germline ends came to 14 bases. This CDR3 has 15 residues. The V gene's germline CDR1 is SGDLS and CDR2 YYNGEE. CDR3 sequence reads: CASSVSPGPGYGYTF. The CDR3 DNA sequence: TGTGCCAGCAGCGTATCTCCAGGGCCCGGCTATGGCTACACCTTC.

The J gene is TRBJ2-3, the V gene TRBV5-1, with no clear D. This CDR3 is built from 13 residues. Germline V gene data show CDR1 as SGHRS and CDR2 as YFSETQ. The V and J ends lost 0 bases and 7 bases respectively, with 9 bases between them. In DNA, the CDR3 is TGCGCCAGCAGCTTGGATGTGGGGAATACGCAGTATTTT. As protein: CASSLDVGNTQYF.

The rearrangement joins TRBV19 to TRBJ1-5, with 7 bases fitting TRBD1. V dropped 5 bases and J dropped 5; count of bases not matched to a gene: 6. The CDR3 contains 14 residues. Germline assignment: CDR1 LNHDA and CDR2 SQIVND (reference sequence). CDR3 residues: CASSFGTEYQPQHF. CDR3 DNA: TGTGCCAGTAGTTTTGGGACAGAGTATCAGCCCCAGCATTTT.

In its sample, this clone was seen a few times. The chain joins TRBV4-1 to TRBJ1-4, with 8 bases that match TRBD1. CDR3 length equals 15 residues. Unmatched junction bases numbered 9, after V lost 5 bases and J lost 7 bases. The germline V gene has CDR1 MGHRA and CDR2 YSYEKL. CDR3 DNA sequence: TGCGCCAGCAGCGGGTCGACAGGGGTGGTTGAAAAACTGTTTTTT. Amino acid sequence: CASSGSTGVVEKLFF.

This rearrangement joins TRBV28 to TRBJ1-1; D uncertain. Trimming removed 6 bases at V and 9 bases at J, with 11 bases between. The CDR3 has 11 residues. Looked up from germline, CDR1 is MDHEN and CDR2 is SYDVKM. CDR3: CASSQINKAFF. CDR3 DNA: TGTGCCAGCAGCCAAATCAACAAAGCTTTCTTT.

The gene calls are TRBV5-1 and TRBJ2-7; no clear D gene. Germline CDR1 is SGHRS and CDR2 is YFSETQ. This CDR3 contains 13 residues. The germline V and J ends were trimmed by 1 base and 1 base, with 6 bases remaining between them. CDR3 protein: CASSLWGSYEQYF. CDR3 nucleotides: TGCGCCAGCAGCTTGTGGGGATCCTACGAGCAGTACTTC.

This sequence joins TRBV7-3 and TRBJ2-1; D not resolved. The germline V gene has CDR1 SGHTA and CDR2 FQGTGA. Trimming stripped 2 bases from V and 6 bases from J, with 2 bases between. The CDR3 extends over 11 amino acids. The CDR3 DNA follows: TGTGCCAGCAGCTTAGGCAATGAGCAGTTCTTC. This encodes CASSLGNEQFF. The full variable domain, its missing parts supplied by reference TRBV7-3 and TRBJ2-1, is GAGVSQTPSNKVTEKGKYVELRCDPISGHTALYWYRQSLGQGPEFLIYFQGTGAADDSGLPNDRFFAVRPEGSVSTLKIQRTERGDSAVYLCASSLGNEQFFGPGTRLTVL.

The V gene is TRBV14, the J gene TRBJ1-1; 9 bases map to TRBD1. The CDR3 runs 19 residues. Germline assignment: CDR1 SGHDN and CDR2 FVKESK. J was trimmed by 0 bases and V by 2 bases; bases with no gene match: 13. CDR3 residues: CASSQNRGLVKVMNTEAFF. The CDR3 nucleotides read TGTGCCAGCAGCCAAAACAGGGGGCTTGTAAAGGTCATGAACACTGAAGCTTTCTTT. The full variable domain, its missing parts supplied by reference TRBV14 and TRBJ1-1, is EAGVTQFPSHSVIEKGQTVTLRCDPISGHDNLYWYRRVMGKEIKFLLHFVKESKQDESGMPNNRFLAERTGGTYSTLKVQPAELEDSGVYFCASSQNRGLVKVMNTEAFFGQGTRLTVV.

The chain employs TRBV7-6 and TRBJ1-1, with no clear D. The V gene's germline CDR1 is SGHVS and CDR2 FNYEAQ. The CDR3 runs to 15 residues. V was trimmed by 1 base and J by 2 bases, leaving 11 bases between them. Written as DNA, the CDR3 is TGTGCCAGCAGCTTAGGAGGGAACCCAAACACTGAAGCTTTCTTT. Protein: CASSLGGNPNTEAFF.

This clone is classed as medium-sized. The chain joins TRBV7-9 to TRBJ1-2; D gene ambiguous. This CDR3 comprises 12 residues. The germline V and J ends were trimmed by 2 bases and 6 bases, with 7 bases remaining between them. Germline V gives CDR1 SEHNR, CDR2 FQNEAQ (reference sequence). CDR3 sequence: CASSLQENGYTF. The CDR3 DNA reads as TGTGCCAGCAGCTTACAGGAGAATGGCTACACCTTC.